This entry lists 13 T cell receptor beta chains sequenced from one sample in a study of cytomegalovirus exposure and HLA in healthy donors. Primers included in the PCR were 60 Vbeta and 13 Jbeta primers. This table comes from immunoSEQ multiplex PCR, and its TCRdb copy is limited to in-frame clones, with some not included. Of fewer than 150,000 clones listed, roughly 80% are singletons. Source material: PBMCs. These receptor sequences come from a man in his sixties in good health and CMV-seropositive.

This chain connects TRBV9 to TRBJ1-1; TRBD1 is a possible D gene (5 bases). CDR1 is SGDLS, CDR2 YYNGEE, per germline. V was trimmed by 4 bases and J by 0 bases, leaving 7 bases between them. The CDR3 runs 13 residues. CDR3 protein: CASSRGLNTEAFF. The CDR3 nucleotides are TGTGCCAGCAGCAGGGGTTTGAACACTGAAGCTTTCTTT.

The V call is TRBV6-5, the J call TRBJ1-2; TRBD1 matches 8 bases. V was clipped by 2 bases and J by 2 bases; unmatched bases: 1. This CDR3 spans 14 amino acids. Germline loops: CDR1 MNHEY, CDR2 SVGAGI. The CDR3 DNA reads as TGTGCCAGCAGTTACCGGGACAGGAACTATGGCTACACCTTC. It encodes CASSYRDRNYGYTF.

The chain is built from TRBV28 and TRBJ2-1; perhaps TRBD1 as D (5 bases). V was clipped by 3 bases and J by 6 bases, with 15 bases between them. CDR1 is MDHEN and CDR2 is SYDVKM in the germline V gene. The CDR3 extends over 15 amino acids. CDR3: CASSFIQGRVNEQFF. The CDR3 bases are TGTGCCAGCAGTTTTATTCAGGGTCGGGTCAATGAGCAGTTCTTC.

The J gene is TRBJ2-3, the V gene TRBV29-1; 9 bases agree with TRBD1. Germline CDR1 is SQVTM and CDR2 is ANQGSEA. With V trimmed by 6 bases and J by 6 bases, 13 bases remained unmatched. The CDR3 length is 15 residues. CDR3 sequence (DNA): TGCAGCGTCCTAAGCCCGGGACAGGGTGACGATACGCAGTATTTT. Its protein is CSVLSPGQGDDTQYF.

V and J are TRBV19 and TRBJ1-3; weak D call: TRBD1 (6 bases). V lost 3 bases and J 0 bases, leaving 9 bases between the germline ends. CDR1 is LNHDA, CDR2 SQIVND, per germline (reference sequence). The CDR3 totals 15 residues. The CDR3 region has the DNA TGTGCCAGTAGTATCGGACAGACCTCTGGAAACACCATATATTTT. It yields the protein CASSIGQTSGNTIYF.

This chain links TRBV7-6 with TRBJ2-5, with a weak D call TRBD1 (6 bases). The J call is in doubt because the DNA end fits TRBJ2-7 better. CDR1 and CDR2 from the germline V gene are SGHVS and FNYEAQ. CDR3 length equals 14 residues. The CDR3 spells CASSLAGTSYEQYF. In nucleotides, the CDR3 is TGTGCCAGCAGCTTAGCGGGGACAAGCTACGAGCAGTACTTC.

The genes are TRBV11-2 and TRBJ2-5, with TRBD1 identical over 12 bases. The germline CDR1 and CDR2 sequences are SGHAT and FQNNGV. The CDR3 extends over 17 amino acids. V shed 5 bases and J 7 bases; nucleotides not matched to a gene: 14. The CDR3 DNA sequence: TGTGCCAGCAGCCGCGACCGGGACAGGGGGCCTAGGGGGACCCAGTACTTC. Translating it yields CASSRDRDRGPRGTQYF.

The table lists this clone with a count of one. This chain joins TRBV13 and TRBJ1-6, with D possibly TRBD1 on 5 matching bases. Deletions cut 2 bases from V and 5 bases from J, with 7 bases between. The CDR3 has 14 amino acids. The germline CDR1 and CDR2 sequences are PRHDT and FYEKMQ (reference sequence). CDR3 DNA: TGTGCCAGCAGCTTAAAACAGGATAATTCACCCCTCCACTTT. Protein sequence: CASSLKQDNSPLHF.

The chain links TRBV6-1 to TRBJ2-1, with TRBD1 matching over 10 bases. The trim removed 1 base at V and 10 bases at J, leaving 10 bases unmatched. Germline-derived CDR1 and CDR2 are MNHNS and SASEGT. The CDR3 loop spans 16 amino acids. The CDR3 here is CASSEVFGTGVGEQFF. The CDR3 coding sequence is TGTGCCAGCAGTGAAGTGTTCGGGACAGGGGTGGGAGAGCAGTTCTTC.

The chain employs TRBV5-8 and TRBJ1-5; no reliable D call. The CDR3 spans 15 residues. Germline V gene data show CDR1 as SGHTS and CDR2 as YDEGEE. V shed 6 bases and J shed 0 bases, with 13 bases lying between them. DNA for the CDR3: TGTGCCAGCACCCCGAGGAGGTATAGCAATCAGCCCCAGCATTTT. It translates to CASTPRRYSNQPQHF.

CDR3 in amino acids: CASSLIAGTGITEAFF. For the CDR3, the DNA is TGTGCCAGCAGTCTAATCGCCGGGACAGGGATCACTGAAGCTTTCTTT. The chain is built from TRBV28 and TRBJ1-1; TRBD1 aligns across 9 bases. The CDR3 consists of 16 residues. Per germline, CDR1 MDHEN and CDR2 SYDVKM. With V trimmed by 5 bases and J by 4 bases, 11 bases remained unmatched.

The V call is TRBV19, the J call TRBJ2-7, with D perhaps TRBD2 (5 bases). Germline CDR1 is LNHDA and CDR2 is SQIVND (reference sequence). The CDR3 loop spans 13 amino acids. Deletions cut 3 bases from V and 2 bases from J, with 8 bases between. This CDR3 is CASSIVGAYEQYF. CDR3 bases: TGTGCCAGTAGTATCGTCGGGGCCTACGAGCAGTACTTC.

The V call is TRBV4-1, the J call TRBJ2-7; D is perhaps TRBD2 (6 bases). The germline V gene has CDR1 MGHRA and CDR2 YSYEKL. The CDR3 is 14 residues long. V gave up 8 bases and J gave up 0 bases, with 14 bases separating them. The CDR3 DNA reads as TGCGCCAGCGAAGGAGCGGGTTACTCCTACGAGCAGTACTTC. This gives the protein CASEGAGYSYEQYF.